The 16 T cell receptor beta chains given below trace back to one sample, sequenced in a study of T cell clonotyping in hematopoietic cell transplantation. The protocol was immunoSEQ multiplex PCR, while the TCRdb copy is restricted to in-frame clones and leaves out a portion. The sample consists of thousands of clones, approximately 91% of them appearing once. The source was peripheral blood mononuclear cells, collected 100 days after allogeneic stem cell transplant. All receptors derive from a male patient aged 35-55 years who had an allogeneic stem cell transplant from an unrelated donor, so the T cells may come from the graft donor. Some clones in this sample may be carry-over from other donors' samples.

This chain links TRBV7-9 with TRBJ2-1, with no clear D. Germline CDR1 and CDR2: SEHNR and FQNEAQ (reference sequence). The CDR3 is 15 amino acids. Trimming cost V 5 bases and J 6 bases, with 17 bases left between them. Written as DNA, the CDR3 is TGTGCCAGCAGCACACCGTTTGTAGGCCTCAATGAGCAGTTCTTC. The encoded protein is CASSTPFVGLNEQFF.

J is TRBJ1-6 and V is TRBV27; no definite D call. From germline, CDR1 is MNHEY and CDR2 SMNVEV (reference sequence). Trimming left V 6 bases short and J 9 bases short, with 12 bases between. The CDR3 spans 13 residues. The CDR3 region is CASSSQLSSPLHF. As DNA, the CDR3 is TGTGCCAGCAGCTCGCAGTTAAGTTCACCCCTCCACTTT.

Only a few counts were recorded for this clone. V gene TRBV30 combines with J gene TRBJ2-6; tentative D call: TRBD2 (6 bases). The germline gives CDR1 GTSNPN, CDR2 SVGIG (reference sequence). Trimming pared 4 bases from V and 0 bases from J, leaving 13 bases between. The CDR3 has 16 residues. CDR3 in DNA: TGTGCCTGGAATGGGGGGTCCCTCTCTGGGGCCAACGTCCTGACTTTC. Encoded protein: CAWNGGSLSGANVLTF.

The chain carries TRBV6-5 and TRBJ2-2; D is possibly TRBD1 (6 bases). V was cut by 6 bases and J by 0 bases, with 11 bases left in between. This CDR3 is built from 15 residues. The germline V gene has CDR1 MNHEY and CDR2 SVGAGI. CDR3 sequence: CASRSGAANTGELFF. The CDR3 nucleotides are TGTGCCAGCAGGTCAGGGGCGGCGAACACCGGGGAGCTGTTTTTT.

This chain joins TRBV10-1 and TRBJ2-1; no definite D call. CDR3 size: 13 residues. Germline V CDR1 and CDR2: WNHNN, SYGVQD (reference sequence). With 3 bases removed from V and 6 bases from J, the gap between germline ends came to 9 bases. The CDR3 sequence is CASSDQGFNEQFF. The CDR3 bases are TGCGCCAGCAGTGACCAAGGTTTCAATGAGCAGTTCTTC.

The chain has TRBV2 and TRBJ2-7; D is undetermined. CDR1 SNHLY and CDR2 FYNNEI come from the germline V gene. This CDR3 region has 13 residues. V was trimmed by 4 bases and J by 2 bases, leaving 9 bases between them. The CDR3 spells CASSGDTTYEQYF. CDR3 nucleotide sequence: TGTGCCAGCAGTGGCGACACAACCTACGAGCAGTACTTC. Together with reference TRBV2 and TRBJ2-7, the CDR3 gives the full variable domain: EPEVTQTPSHQVTQMGQEVILRCVPISNHLYFYWYRQILGQKVEFLVSFYNNEISEKSEIFDDQFSVERPDGSNFTLKIRSTKLEDSAMYFCASSGDTTYEQYFGPGTRLTVT.

The chain is built from TRBV10-3 and TRBJ1-1, with D tentatively TRBD1 (6 bases). Germline V gene lookup returns CDR1 ENHRY and CDR2 SYGVKD. Trimming stripped 7 bases from V and 3 bases from J, with 15 bases between. CDR3 size: 14 residues. In nucleotides, the CDR3 is TGTGCCATCAAGATACAGGGTTGGGACACTGAAGCTTTCTTT. It translates to CAIKIQGWDTEAFF.

The chain uses TRBV7-2 and TRBJ2-1; D call uncertain. In germline, CDR1 is SGHTA, CDR2 FQGNSA. The CDR3 has 11 amino acids. The V end lost 3 bases, the J end lost 9 bases, and 6 bases lay between the germline ends. In nucleotides, the CDR3 is TGTGCCAGCAGCTTTATGAGTGAGCAGTTCTTC. As protein: CASSFMSEQFF.

The chain couples TRBV10-1 to TRBJ1-5; 8 bases fit TRBD1. The germline V gene encodes CDR1 WNHNN and CDR2 SYGVQD (reference sequence). The junction had 4 bases not matched to a gene; V was cut back by 3 bases and J by 3 bases. The CDR3 length is 15 residues. CDR3 sequence: CASSEGQGYNQPQHF. The CDR3 DNA follows: TGCGCCAGCAGTGAAGGACAGGGTTACAATCAGCCCCAGCATTTT.

The chain combines TRBV19 with TRBJ1-6; the match to TRBD1 covers 10 bases. V was clipped by 1 base and J by 7 bases; unmatched bases: 4. The CDR3 runs 16 residues. The germline V gene encodes CDR1 LNHDA and CDR2 SQIVND (reference sequence). CDR3 sequence (DNA): TGTGCCAGTAGTATAGTGAGACAGGGGGCCAATTCACCCCTCCACTTT. Translation gives CASSIVRQGANSPLHF.

V is TRBV30 and J is TRBJ1-1; TRBD1 agrees at 8 bases. V lost 1 base and J lost 3; bases outside the gene matches: 7. The length of the CDR3 is 15 residues. Germline assignment: CDR1 GTSNPN and CDR2 SVGIG (reference sequence). The CDR3 DNA is TGTGCCTGGAGTGGAACGGACAGGGCGTACACTGAAGCTTTCTTT. Protein: CAWSGTDRAYTEAFF. The full variable domain, with the rest looked up from reference TRBV30 and TRBJ1-1, is SQTIHQWPATLVQPVGSPLSLECTVEGTSNPNLYWYRQAAGRGLQLLFYSVGIGQISSEVPQNLSASRPQDRQFILSSKKLLLSDSGFYLCAWSGTDRAYTEAFFGQGTRLTVV.

DNA of the CDR3: TGTGCCAGTAGTATACGGGGGCTCCGGGACAGAACCTACGAGCAGTACTTC. This translates into CASSIRGLRDRTYEQYF. This rearrangement joins TRBV19 to TRBJ2-7; weak D call: TRBD1 (7 bases). V was clipped by 2 bases and J by 2 bases, with 19 bases between them. CDR1 and CDR2 from the germline V gene are LNHDA and SQIVND (reference sequence). This CDR3 has 17 amino acids.

The chain is built from TRBV4-1 and TRBJ2-3; 8 positions match TRBD2. Germline V lookup: CDR1 MGHRA, CDR2 YSYEKL. This CDR3 comprises 16 residues. Trimming cost V 0 bases and J 4 bases; bases outside gene matches: 6. The CDR3 bases are TGCGCCAGCAGCCAAGATCAGACAGCGGGGGCAGATACGCAGTATTTT. This codes for CASSQDQTAGADTQYF.

The rearrangement links TRBV10-2 to TRBJ1-6, with D hard to call. Germline V gene lookup returns CDR1 WSHSY and CDR2 SAAADI. The V end was cut by 8 bases, the J end by 8 bases, with 10 bases between. The CDR3 extends over 12 amino acids. The CDR3 reads CASGGLDSPLHF. DNA of the CDR3: TGCGCCAGCGGCGGTTTGGATTCACCCCTCCACTTT.

The CDR3, as DNA: TGTGCCAGCAGCTCGACGACAGAGACTAACTATGGCTACACCTTC. Its translation is CASSSTTETNYGYTF. The J gene is TRBJ1-2, the V gene TRBV13, with a possible D match to TRBD1 (5 bases). The CDR3 extends over 15 amino acids. Looked up from germline, CDR1 is PRHDT and CDR2 is FYEKMQ (reference sequence). Trimming shortened V by 4 bases and J by 0 bases, and 12 bases separated the two germline ends.

This chain joins TRBV5-8 and TRBJ1-5; 8 bases are shared with TRBD1. Germline V gene lookup returns CDR1 SGHTS and CDR2 YDEGEE. With 2 bases clipped from V and 1 base from J, the junction kept 11 bases outside the gene matches. The CDR3 covers 18 residues. The CDR3: CASSFDRGRGGSNQPQHF. DNA for the CDR3: TGTGCCAGCAGCTTTGACAGGGGCCGGGGCGGGAGCAATCAGCCCCAGCATTTT.